This T cell receptor (beta chain) was identified during a study of CD8+ T cells in alopecia areata. Points from the study as a whole: Scalp data also include sequences from resident alphabeta T cells of normal skin. Higher clonality was seen in lesional scalp than in normal scalp, especially in alopecia totalis/universalis.

Per the germline V gene, CDR1 is MNHNY and CDR2 is SVGAGI (reference sequence). The CDR3 spans 12 residues. Trimming pared 7 bases from V and 4 bases from J, leaving 7 bases between. After isolation, RNA underwent reverse transcription to generate cDNA as the sequencing template. Some clones are missing from TCRdb's copy, which holds only in-frame ones; the method was immunoSEQ multiplex PCR. The top ten hold 35% to 40% of the sample, which has roughly 150,000 clones, less than 65% seen once. PBMCs provided sorted CD4+ and CD8+ T cells. As concerns this clone: The antigen is not known.

This receptor was obtained from a human donor in good health. J is TRBJ2-2 and V is TRBV6-6; D not certain. The source material was CD8+ T cells sorted from blood. CDR3 protein: CASTPGTGELFF. The CDR3 nucleotides read TGTGCCAGCACCCCGGGCACCGGGGAGCTGTTTTTT.